A single sample is the source of the 21 T cell receptor beta chains below, sequenced in a study of blood T cell repertoires in COVID-19. Assay used: immunoSEQ multiplex PCR; TCRdb lists only in-frame clones, some missing. Of a few hundred thousand clones in the sample, more than 75% are singletons; the top ten hold 2.5% to 3%. The sequencing sample was made of PBMCs or T cells enriched from blood (not recorded which). These receptors came from a woman aged 30 to 39 who had recovered from COVID-19.

The gene calls are TRBV7-2 and TRBJ1-2; tentative D call: TRBD1 (6 bases). CDR3 length: 14 residues. V shed 7 bases and J shed 4 bases, with 16 bases lying between them. Germline lookup yields CDR1 SGHTA and CDR2 FQGNSA. DNA for the CDR3: TGTGCCAGCACCCCAGACAGGTCGGGCTATGGCTACACCTTC. Translation gives CASTPDRSGYGYTF.

V is TRBV10-3 and J is TRBJ1-1; 7 nucleotides align to TRBD1. The CDR3 length is 13 residues. CDR1 is ENHRY and CDR2 is SYGVKD in the germline V gene. Losses at the gene ends were 10 bases for V and 1 base for J; bases not matched to a gene: 6. CDR3 DNA sequence: TGTGCCACCTTGACAGGGAGGAACACTGAAGCTTTCTTT. This encodes CATLTGRNTEAFF.

This clone showed up just once. The genes are TRBV5-1 and TRBJ2-2, with D hard to call. CDR1 and CDR2 (germline): SGHRS, YFSETQ. V was trimmed by 0 bases and J by 2 bases, leaving 8 bases between them. The CDR3 loop spans 15 amino acids. The CDR3 bases are TGCGCCAGCAGCTTGGTGGTAGAAAACACCGGGGAGCTGTTTTTT. Protein sequence: CASSLVVENTGELFF.

The DNA for the CDR3 is TGCGCCAGCAGCCAAGCCACGGGGGCTGAAGCTTTCTTT. It encodes CASSQATGAEAFF. This sequence joins TRBV4-1 and TRBJ1-1, with D perhaps TRBD1 (5 bases). This CDR3 region has 13 residues. Trimming pared 1 base from V and 6 bases from J, leaving 9 bases between. The germline V gene encodes CDR1 MGHRA and CDR2 YSYEKL.

This clone was observed once. The chain joins TRBV11-2 to TRBJ1-5; no clear D. Germline CDR1 reads SGHAT; CDR2 reads FQNNGV. The CDR3 spans 13 residues. The V end was cut by 5 bases, the J end by 5 bases, with 10 bases between. The CDR3 here is CASSRSLDQPQHF. For the CDR3, the DNA is TGTGCCAGCAGCCGCAGTTTGGATCAGCCCCAGCATTTT.

J is TRBJ1-2 and V is TRBV19; tentatively, D is TRBD1 (6 bases). In germline, CDR1 is LNHDA, CDR2 SQIVND (reference sequence). The germline V and J ends were trimmed by 3 bases and 4 bases, with 15 bases remaining between them. The CDR3 is made up of 15 amino acids. CDR3 sequence: CASSIQTGTVYGYTF. The CDR3 bases are TGTGCCAGTAGTATCCAAACAGGGACGGTCTATGGCTACACCTTC. Full variable domain (rest looked up from reference TRBV19 and TRBJ1-2): DGGITQSPKYLFRKEGQNVTLSCEQNLNHDAMYWYRQDPGQGLRLIYYSQIVNDFQKGDIAEGYSVSREKKESFPLTVTSAQKNPTAFYLCASSIQTGTVYGYTFGSGTRLTVV.

This chain uses TRBV4-1 with TRBJ2-4; 7 nucleotides line up with TRBD1. The CDR3 is 16 residues long. V gave up 0 bases and J gave up 7 bases; unmatched junction bases: 9. Germline V gene sequence: CDR1 MGHRA, CDR2 YSYEKL. This CDR3 reads CASSQDGRDSWNIQYF. The DNA for the CDR3 is TGCGCCAGCAGCCAAGATGGTAGGGACAGTTGGAACATTCAGTACTTC.

There are a few counts of this clone. This chain's CDR3 is CASSLIAGAGNEQFF. CDR3 DNA sequence: TGTGCCAGCAGTTTAATAGCGGGAGCCGGCAATGAGCAGTTCTTC. V and J are TRBV7-2 and TRBJ2-1; 9 nucleotides agree with TRBD2. Per the germline V gene, CDR1 is SGHTA and CDR2 is FQGNSA. J was trimmed by 6 bases and V by 6 bases; bases with no gene match: 9. The CDR3 sequence is 15 residues long.

The chain couples TRBV28 to TRBJ2-1; TRBD2 matches at 8 bases. The CDR3 consists of 16 residues. From germline, CDR1 is MDHEN and CDR2 SYDVKM. Losses at the gene ends were 7 bases for V and 4 bases for J; bases not matched to a gene: 12. The CDR3 spells CASTSERESGYNEQFF. The CDR3 DNA is TGTGCCAGCACTTCCGAGCGGGAGAGTGGATACAATGAGCAGTTCTTC. Full variable domain (rest looked up from reference TRBV28 and TRBJ2-1): DVKVTQSSRYLVKRTGEKVFLECVQDMDHENMFWYRQDPGLGLRLIYFSYDVKMKEKGDIPEGYSVSREKKERFSLILESASTNQTSMYLCASTSERESGYNEQFFGPGTRLTVL.

The chain uses TRBV7-2 and TRBJ2-7, with 11 positions matching TRBD1. V gave up 1 base and J gave up 5 bases; unmatched junction bases: 7. Germline lookup yields CDR1 SGHTA and CDR2 FQGNSA. The CDR3 length is 16 residues. In nucleotides, the CDR3 is TGTGCCAGCAGCTTAGACCCGGGACAGGGGGTAGACGAGCAGTACTTC. Amino acid sequence: CASSLDPGQGVDEQYF. Using reference TRBV7-2 and TRBJ2-7 for the parts outside the CDR3, the full variable domain is GAGVSQSPSNKVTEKGKDVELRCDPISGHTALYWYRQSLGQGLEFLIYFQGNSAPDKSGLPSDRFSAERTGGSVSTLTIQRTQQEDSAVYLCASSLDPGQGVDEQYFGPGTRLTVT.

The rearrangement links TRBV27 to TRBJ1-1; possibly TRBD1 for D (5 bases). Germline CDR1 MNHEY, CDR2 SMNVEV (reference sequence). With 3 bases removed from V and 4 bases from J, the gap between germline ends came to 12 bases. This CDR3 has 14 amino acids. The CDR3 DNA reads as TGTGCCAGCAGTTTCCGGGGGTTCGGCACTGAAGCTTTCTTT. This encodes CASSFRGFGTEAFF.

This clone was counted a few times. The chain is built from TRBV11-2 and TRBJ2-3; TRBD2 agrees at 8 bases. Germline CDR1 reads SGHAT; CDR2 reads FQNNGV. Trimming removed 5 bases from V and 5 bases from J; junction bases left unmatched: 6. This CDR3 has 14 amino acids. The CDR3 sequence: CASSPAGGGDTQYF. The CDR3, as DNA: TGTGCCAGCAGCCCGGCGGGGGGTGGAGATACGCAGTATTTT.

The chain has TRBV5-6 and TRBJ2-7; TRBD2 matches 15 bases. V gave up 0 bases and J gave up 4 bases; unmatched junction bases: 8. The CDR3 has 18 residues. The germline gives CDR1 SGHDT, CDR2 YYEEEE. The CDR3 loop is CASSLDGLAGGPVYEQYF. CDR3 DNA: TGTGCCAGCAGCTTGGACGGACTAGCGGGAGGGCCTGTTTACGAGCAGTACTTC.

The rearrangement uses TRBV7-9 and TRBJ2-2; the D is unclear. Trimming pared 1 base from V and 4 bases from J, leaving 10 bases between. Germline lookup yields CDR1 SEHNR and CDR2 FQNEAQ (reference sequence). CDR3 length: 15 residues. This CDR3 reads CASSLVVASTGELFF. In nucleotides, the CDR3 is TGTGCCAGCAGCTTAGTCGTCGCGAGCACCGGGGAGCTGTTTTTT. Combining the CDR3 with reference TRBV7-9 and TRBJ2-2 gives the whole variable domain DTGVSQNPRHKITKRGQNVTFRCDPISEHNRLYWYRQTLGQGPEFLTYFQNEAQLEKSRLLSDRFSAERPKGSFSTLEIQRTEQGDSAMYLCASSLVVASTGELFFGEGSRLTVL.

This clone was seen just once. The chain links TRBV19 to TRBJ2-5; possible D gene TRBD2, 6 bases. V was cut by 5 bases and J by 0 bases, with 16 bases left in between. Germline-derived CDR1 and CDR2 are LNHDA and SQIVND (reference sequence). The CDR3 length is 16 residues. CDR3 nucleotide sequence: TGTGCCAGTAGTGGAGGGACTTTTCAGTACCAAGAGACCCAGTACTTC. Its protein product is CASSGGTFQYQETQYF.

J is TRBJ2-2 and V is TRBV11-3, with 8 bases matching TRBD1. The CDR3 runs to 15 residues. CDR1 SGHNT and CDR2 YENEEA come from the germline V gene. Trimming took 1 base from V and 4 from J; bases not matched to a gene: 2. CDR3 protein: CASSLGTGRTGELFF. The CDR3 nucleotides read TGTGCCAGCAGCTTAGGGACAGGGCGCACCGGGGAGCTGTTTTTT.

The chain is built from TRBV18 and TRBJ1-2; 7 bases align to TRBD1. The CDR3 sequence is 14 residues long. V was pared by 2 bases and J by 3 bases, with 3 bases of the junction left unmatched. CDR1 KGHSH and CDR2 LQKENI come from the germline V gene. CDR3 DNA: TGTGCCAGCTCACCAACGCAGGGGGACTATGGCTACACCTTC. Protein product: CASSPTQGDYGYTF.

V usage is TRBV7-9 and J usage is TRBJ2-7; 9 positions agree with TRBD1. The CDR3 is 14 residues long. V lost 6 bases to trimming and J lost 2 bases; unmatched junction nucleotides: 5. The germline gives CDR1 SEHNR, CDR2 FQNEAQ (reference sequence). The CDR3 DNA follows: TGTGCCAGCAGATCGGGACAGGGAACCTACGAGCAGTACTTC. Translation: CASRSGQGTYEQYF.

The J gene is TRBJ2-3, the V gene TRBV2; TRBD2 is a possible D gene (6 bases). Trimming stripped 6 bases from V and 5 bases from J, with 12 bases between. From germline, CDR1 is SNHLY and CDR2 FYNNEI. The CDR3 is made up of 13 amino acids. The CDR3 DNA is TGTGCCAGCAGGTCTAGCGACCTAGATACGCAGTATTTT. It translates to CASRSSDLDTQYF.

The chain is built from TRBV10-1 and TRBJ2-3, with 10 nucleotides matching TRBD2. Germline CDR1 WNHNN, CDR2 SYGVQD (reference sequence). The CDR3 runs 19 residues. V shed 6 bases, J shed 0 bases, and the junction held 15 bases outside the gene matches. In DNA form, the CDR3 reads TGCGCCAGCAGCCTTTTTAGGGCTAGCGGGGGTCCTAGCACAGATACGCAGTATTTT. Its protein is CASSLFRASGGPSTDTQYF.

This chain connects TRBV4-1 to TRBJ1-4, with 7 bases matching TRBD1. The CDR3 is 16 residues long. Germline values: CDR1 MGHRA, CDR2 YSYEKL. Trimming took 3 bases from V and 3 from J; bases not matched to a gene: 7. CDR3 protein: CASSQLDRAANEKLFF. CDR3 in DNA: TGCGCCAGCAGCCAGCTCGACAGGGCGGCTAATGAAAAACTGTTTTTT.